What follows is one T cell receptor beta chain and its context. Reverse transcription of all isolated RNA meant that expressed TCRB transcripts were sequenced. Here immunoSEQ multiplex PCR was the method, and the copy in TCRdb shows in-frame clones only, minus some. Of about 180,000 clones listed, about 13% are singletons. From germline, CDR1 is MDHEN and CDR2 SYDVKM. V lost 5 bases to trimming and J lost 8 bases; unmatched junction nucleotides: 8. The CDR3 extends over 13 amino acids. The data were taken from a study of beta chain features in type 1 diabetes. One heparinised blood draw, averaging approximately 120 mL, came from each donor.

The V gene is TRBV28, the J gene TRBJ1-2; 7 nucleotides match TRBD1. Specimen: central memory CD4+ T cells from blood. This clonotype originated in a woman aged 18-29 years in good health. The CDR3 loop is CASSTHRGGGYTF. DNA for the CDR3: TGTGCCAGCAGTACACACAGGGGTGGAGGCTACACCTTC.